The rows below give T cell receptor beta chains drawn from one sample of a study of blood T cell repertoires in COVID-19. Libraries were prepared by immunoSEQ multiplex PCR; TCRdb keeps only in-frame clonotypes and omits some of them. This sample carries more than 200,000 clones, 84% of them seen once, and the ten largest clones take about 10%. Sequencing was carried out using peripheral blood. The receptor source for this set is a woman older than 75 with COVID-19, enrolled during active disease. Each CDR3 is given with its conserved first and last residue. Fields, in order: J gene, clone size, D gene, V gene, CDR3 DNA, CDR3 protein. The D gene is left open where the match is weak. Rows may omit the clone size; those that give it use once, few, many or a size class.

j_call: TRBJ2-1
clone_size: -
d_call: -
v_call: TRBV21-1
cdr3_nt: TGTGCCAGCAGCAAAGGTCTAATTAGCGGGGGGGCCGGTAACGACAATGAGCAGTTCTTC
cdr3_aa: CASSKGLISGGAGNDNEQFF

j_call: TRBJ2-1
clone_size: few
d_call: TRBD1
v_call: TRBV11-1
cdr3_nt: TGTGCCAGCAGCTGGGGACAGGGTTTCTACAATGAGCAGTTCTTC
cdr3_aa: CASSWGQGFYNEQFF

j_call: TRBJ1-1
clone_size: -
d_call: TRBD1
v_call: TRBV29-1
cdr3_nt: TGCAGCGTTGAAGATCCGGGCAGGGGGTTAATGAACACTGAAGCTTTCTTT
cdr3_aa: CSVEDPGRGLMNTEAFF

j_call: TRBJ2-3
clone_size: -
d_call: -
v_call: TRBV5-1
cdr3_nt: TGCGCCAGCAGCTTGCAGGGTTGGGGCACAGATACGCAGTATTTT
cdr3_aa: CASSLQGWGTDTQYF

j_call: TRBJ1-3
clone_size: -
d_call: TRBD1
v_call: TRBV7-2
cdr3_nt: TGTGCCAGCAGCTTAGAGCAGGGGGGTGGAAACACCATATATTTT
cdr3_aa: CASSLEQGGGNTIYF

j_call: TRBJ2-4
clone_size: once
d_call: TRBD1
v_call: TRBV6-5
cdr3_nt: TGTGCCAGCAGGGGGACAGGGGGTAGAAACATTCAGTACTTC
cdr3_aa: CASRGTGGRNIQYF

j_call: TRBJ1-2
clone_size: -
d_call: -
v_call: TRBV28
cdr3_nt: TGTGCCAGCAGCCGGGACTATGGCTACACCTTC
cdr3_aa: CASSRDYGYTF

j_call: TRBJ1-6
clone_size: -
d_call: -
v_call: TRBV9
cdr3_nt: TGTGCCAGCAGCCCGACAGAGGATTCACCCCTCCACTTT
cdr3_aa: CASSPTEDSPLHF

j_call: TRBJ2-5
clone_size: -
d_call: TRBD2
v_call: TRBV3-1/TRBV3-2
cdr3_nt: TGTGCCAGCAGCCCTATACAAGCGGGGGGGACCCAGTACTTC
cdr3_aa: CASSPIQAGGTQYF

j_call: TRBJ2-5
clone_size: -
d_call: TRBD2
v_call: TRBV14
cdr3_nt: TGTGCCAGCAGCCACCTTCCACTAGCGGGATATAGAGAGACCCAGTACTTC
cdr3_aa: CASSHLPLAGYRETQYF

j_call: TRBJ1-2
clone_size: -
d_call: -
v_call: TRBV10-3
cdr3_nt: TGTGCCATCAGCGAGGGGGTGACAGATGGCTACACCTTC
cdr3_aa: CAISEGVTDGYTF

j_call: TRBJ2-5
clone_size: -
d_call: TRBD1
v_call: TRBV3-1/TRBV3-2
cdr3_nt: TGTGCCAGCAGCCTCGGGACAGTATCCGGGACCCAGTACTTC
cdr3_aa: CASSLGTVSGTQYF

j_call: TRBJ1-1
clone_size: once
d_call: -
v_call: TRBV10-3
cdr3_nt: TGTGCCATCGGTTCCGCGGCTGAAGCTTTCTTT
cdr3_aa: CAIGSAAEAFF

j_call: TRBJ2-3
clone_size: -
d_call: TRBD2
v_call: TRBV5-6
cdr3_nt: TGTGCCAGCAGCTTTGGAGCGGGACTACTAGCAGCGCAGTATTTT
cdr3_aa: CASSFGAGLLAAQYF

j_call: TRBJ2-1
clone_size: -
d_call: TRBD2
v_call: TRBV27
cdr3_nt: TGTGCCAGCAGTTGGGGACTAGCGTACAATGAGCAGTTCTTC
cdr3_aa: CASSWGLAYNEQFF

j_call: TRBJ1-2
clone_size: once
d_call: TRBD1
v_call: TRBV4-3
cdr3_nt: TGCGCCAGCAGCCTCGGACAGGGAGGCTATGGCTACACCTTC
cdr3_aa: CASSLGQGGYGYTF

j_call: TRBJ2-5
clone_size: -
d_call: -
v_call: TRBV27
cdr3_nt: TGTGCCAGCAGTCCCTTAGGGGGGGTAGAGACCCAGTACTTC
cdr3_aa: CASSPLGGVETQYF

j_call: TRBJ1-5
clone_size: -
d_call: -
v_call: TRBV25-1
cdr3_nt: TGTGCCAGCAGTCAGGATGGCATTCAGCCCCAGCATTTT
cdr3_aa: CASSQDGIQPQHF

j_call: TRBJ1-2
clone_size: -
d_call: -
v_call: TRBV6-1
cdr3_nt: TGTGCCAGCAGTGAACCCGACAGATGGCTTTATGGCTACACCTTC
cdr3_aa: CASSEPDRWLYGYTF

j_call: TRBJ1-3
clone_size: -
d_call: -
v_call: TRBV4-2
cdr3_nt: TGTGCCAGCAGCCTATCACAAGGGGCAACTGGAAACACCATATATTTT
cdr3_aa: CASSLSQGATGNTIYF

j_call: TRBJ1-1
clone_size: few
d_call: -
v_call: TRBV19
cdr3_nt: TGTGCCAGTAGTGGCCTTTCTGAAGCTTTCTTT
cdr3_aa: CASSGLSEAFF

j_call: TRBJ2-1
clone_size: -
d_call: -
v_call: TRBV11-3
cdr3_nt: TGTGCCAGCAGCGCATTGGGGGCTACCAATGAGCAGTTCTTC
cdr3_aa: CASSALGATNEQFF

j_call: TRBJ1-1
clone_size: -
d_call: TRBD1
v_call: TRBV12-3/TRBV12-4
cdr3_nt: TGTGCCGGCCGGGACAGGGAGAACACTGAAGCTTTCTTT
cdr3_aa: CAGRDRENTEAFF

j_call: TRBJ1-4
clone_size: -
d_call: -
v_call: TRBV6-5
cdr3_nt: TGTGCCAGCAGGAGAGATGCAACTAATGAAAAACTGTTTTTT
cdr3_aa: CASRRDATNEKLFF

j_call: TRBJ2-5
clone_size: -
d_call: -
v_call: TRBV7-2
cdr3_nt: TGTGCCAGCGCGAGCAACCCAGAGACCCAGTACTTC
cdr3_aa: CASASNPETQYF

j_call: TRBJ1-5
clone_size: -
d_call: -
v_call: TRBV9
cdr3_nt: TGTGCCAGCAGCGTAGGACAGGCTAATCAGCCCCAGCATTTT
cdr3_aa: CASSVGQANQPQHF

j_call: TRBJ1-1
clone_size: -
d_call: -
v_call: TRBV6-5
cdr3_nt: TGTGCCAGCAGTTACTCCTCGAACACTGAAGCTTTCTTT
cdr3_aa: CASSYSSNTEAFF

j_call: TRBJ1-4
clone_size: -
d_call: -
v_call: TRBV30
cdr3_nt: TGTGCCTGGAGTGGAGGGAGGGATGAAAAACTGTTTTTT
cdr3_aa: CAWSGGRDEKLFF

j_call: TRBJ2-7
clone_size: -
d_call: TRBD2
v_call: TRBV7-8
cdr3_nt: TGTGCCAGCAGCTCGTTCTTTAGCGGGGAGAACTCCTACGAGCAGTACTTC
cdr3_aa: CASSSFFSGENSYEQYF

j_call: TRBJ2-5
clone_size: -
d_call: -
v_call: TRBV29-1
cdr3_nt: TGCAGCGTTGCCCATAGAGAGACCCAGTACTTC
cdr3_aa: CSVAHRETQYF

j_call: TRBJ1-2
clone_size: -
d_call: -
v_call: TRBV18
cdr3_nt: TGTGCCAGCTCACCCCGGGAAGAGGGAGGCTACACCTTC
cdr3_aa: CASSPREEGGYTF

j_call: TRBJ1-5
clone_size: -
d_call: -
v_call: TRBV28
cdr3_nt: TGTGCCAGCAGTACCCCCGGGTTCAATCAGCCCCAGCATTTT
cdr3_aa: CASSTPGFNQPQHF

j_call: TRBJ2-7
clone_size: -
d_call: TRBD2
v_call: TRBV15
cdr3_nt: TGTGCCACCAGCAGAGATCCGGGGTTCGGGGGGAGTTTGTTCTCCTACGAGCAGTACTTC
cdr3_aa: CATSRDPGFGGSLFSYEQYF

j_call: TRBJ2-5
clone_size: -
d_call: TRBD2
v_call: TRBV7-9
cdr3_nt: TGTGCCAGCAGCGAAAGGACTAGCGGGGGAGCGACCCAGTACTTC
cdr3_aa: CASSERTSGGATQYF

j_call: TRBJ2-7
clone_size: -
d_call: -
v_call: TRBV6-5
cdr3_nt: TGTGCCAGCAGCCGCAAGGAAGGGGACTACGAGCAGTACTTC
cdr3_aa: CASSRKEGDYEQYF

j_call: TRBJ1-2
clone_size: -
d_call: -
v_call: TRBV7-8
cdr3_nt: TGTGCCAGCAGCTTAGGGGAGGGAGCCTATGGCTACACCTTC
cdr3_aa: CASSLGEGAYGYTF

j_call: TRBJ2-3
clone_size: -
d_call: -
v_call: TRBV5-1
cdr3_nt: TGCGCCAGCAGCTTACAGCCCACGTCTGATACGCAGTATTTT
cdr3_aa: CASSLQPTSDTQYF

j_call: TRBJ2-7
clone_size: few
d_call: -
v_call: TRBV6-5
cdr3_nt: TGTGCCAGCAGTTATTACGCAGACTACGAGCAGTACTTC
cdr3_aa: CASSYYADYEQYF

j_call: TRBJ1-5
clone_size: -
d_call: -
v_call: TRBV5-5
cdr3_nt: TGTGCCAGCAGCTTGGAGTCGGTATATCAGCCCCAGCATTTT
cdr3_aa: CASSLESVYQPQHF

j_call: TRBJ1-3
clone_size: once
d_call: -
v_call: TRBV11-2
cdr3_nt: TGTGCCAGCAGCGCGGGGCTTAGCTCTGGAAACACCATATATTTT
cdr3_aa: CASSAGLSSGNTIYF